These 5 T cell receptor beta chains share one sample of origin, sequenced in a study of cytomegalovirus exposure and HLA in healthy donors. 60 Vbeta and 13 Jbeta primers were used in PCR. Assay: immunoSEQ multiplex PCR; the TCRdb copy retains only in-frame clones and omits some. The data hold roughly 100,000 clones, with about four fifths observed a single time. The sample taken for sequencing was PBMCs. These receptors were taken from a woman aged 45-65 years in good health and CMV-seropositive.

J is TRBJ1-1 and V is TRBV6-5; D is perhaps TRBD1 (5 bases). Between the trimmed V and J ends, which lost 5 bases and 6 bases, there was a span of 16 bases. Germline assignment: CDR1 MNHEY and CDR2 SVGAGI. The CDR3 extends over 14 amino acids. This chain's CDR3 is CASSERAGVPEAFF. As DNA, the CDR3 is TGTGCCAGCAGTGAAAGGGCGGGGGTCCCTGAAGCTTTCTTT.

The rearrangement links TRBV27 to TRBJ2-3; TRBD2 matches at 8 bases. The V gene end was trimmed by 10 bases and the J gene end by 2 bases; junction bases not matched to a gene: 11. Germline CDR1 and CDR2: MNHEY and SMNVEV (reference sequence). The CDR3 length is 15 residues. Here the CDR3 DNA reads TGTGCCACTGCGCACGGGGGGGCCAACACAGATACGCAGTATTTT. Its translation: CATAHGGANTDTQYF.

The chain combines TRBV30 with TRBJ2-7, with 10 bases fitting TRBD1. Looked up from germline, CDR1 is GTSNPN and CDR2 is SVGIG (reference sequence). Unmatched junction bases numbered 10, after V lost 2 bases and J lost 3 bases. The CDR3 sequence is 16 residues long. CDR3 in amino acids: CAWSHPGQGFGYEQYF. In nucleotides, the CDR3 is TGTGCCTGGAGTCATCCGGGACAGGGGTTCGGCTACGAGCAGTACTTC. Looking up the rest from reference TRBV30 and TRBJ2-7 gives the full variable domain: SQTIHQWPATLVQPVGSPLSLECTVEGTSNPNLYWYRQAAGRGLQLLFYSVGIGQISSEVPQNLSASRPQDRQFILSSKKLLLSDSGFYLCAWSHPGQGFGYEQYFGPGTRLTVT.

The chain carries TRBV28 and TRBJ1-2; a weak D match, TRBD1 (5 bases). From germline, CDR1 is MDHEN and CDR2 SYDVKM. This CDR3 contains 14 residues. V was pared by 7 bases and J by 3 bases, with 15 bases between. CDR3 nucleotides: TGTGCCAGCACCGAAAATGGGGCGGACTATGGCTACACCTTC. This translates into CASTENGADYGYTF.

V gene TRBV6-1 combines with J gene TRBJ1-6; 8 positions match TRBD1. CDR3 size: 18 residues. V was pared by 0 bases and J by 6 bases, with 10 bases of the junction left unmatched. Germline V gives CDR1 MNHNS, CDR2 SASEGT. In DNA form, the CDR3 reads TGTGCCAGCAGTGAAGCGCCGGAGGACAGGGTCCGTAATTCACCCCTCCACTTT. Its protein product is CASSEAPEDRVRNSPLHF.